These 25 T cell receptor beta chains were all obtained from the same sample, sequenced in a study of Ad26.COV2.S vaccination and SARS-CoV-2 variants. Treatment given: around 19 received Ad26.COV2.S at low or high dose, single or two shots; about 5 received placebo; per-sample allocation not given. Samples came from day 63 after the first vaccine or placebo injection. Sequencing was performed with immunoSEQ multiplex PCR; in TCRdb, only in-frame clones are kept and a portion is missing. The table lists a few hundred thousand clones, around nine tenths of them singletons. The input for sequencing was peripheral blood, taken in a trial of Ad26.COV2.S vaccine versus placebo. These receptors were taken from a person aged 18-60 years who received the Ad26.COV2.S COVID-19 vaccine or a placebo.

The chain links TRBV14 to TRBJ2-2; a weak D match, TRBD2 (5 bases). The germline CDR1 and CDR2 sequences are SGHDN and FVKESK. V was cut by 3 bases and J by 7 bases, with 12 bases left in between. The CDR3 loop spans 14 amino acids. As DNA, the CDR3 is TGTGCCAGCAGCCATCCACCGGGGTTCGGGGAGCTGTTTTTT. Encoded protein: CASSHPPGFGELFF.

This clone showed up many times. The chain links TRBV3-1 (or the pseudogene TRBV3-2) to TRBJ2-1, with D hard to call. This CDR3 is 11 amino acids long. The V gene lost 4 bases and the J gene lost 8 bases, with 6 bases spanning the gap. CDR1 is LGHDT and CDR2 is YNNKEL in the germline V gene (reference sequence). As DNA, the CDR3 is TGTGCCAGCAGCCGAAACGATGAGCAGTTCTTC. This sequence encodes CASSRNDEQFF.

In DNA form, the CDR3 reads TGCGCCAGCAGTCCAATGACTTCTAGACAGGGGGGGTATGGCTACACCTTC. As protein: CASSPMTSRQGGYGYTF. This chain links TRBV23-1 with TRBJ1-2; TRBD1 matches 9 bases. TRBV23-1 belongs to the ORF category, with a function that is uncertain. V lost 4 bases, J lost 5 bases, and 14 bases stayed unmatched. This CDR3 is 17 amino acids long.

The chain uses TRBV13 and TRBJ2-7; 8 bases map to TRBD1. The CDR3 is made up of 16 amino acids. V trimming: 5 bases; J trimming: 0 bases; junction bases outside the gene matches: 9. The germline V gene encodes CDR1 PRHDT and CDR2 FYEKMQ (reference sequence). The CDR3 is CASSTGQGTSSYEQYF. The CDR3 DNA reads as TGTGCCAGCAGCACCGGACAGGGAACGAGCTCCTACGAGCAGTACTTC.

The chain links TRBV4-3 to TRBJ1-4; D is unclear. Per germline, CDR1 LGHNA and CDR2 YSLEER. CDR3 length: 16 amino acids. Trimming stripped 0 bases from V and 8 bases from J, with 16 bases between. The CDR3 DNA is TGCGCCAGCAGCCAAGATCTCGGCGGGGAACGCGAAAAACTGTTTTTT. Translation: CASSQDLGGEREKLFF.

The chain uses TRBV11-2 and TRBJ2-7; no definite D call. This CDR3 contains 16 residues. V lost 1 base to trimming and J lost 4 bases, with 17 bases between them. The germline V gene encodes CDR1 SGHAT and CDR2 FQNNGV. The CDR3 DNA reads as TGTGCCAGCAGCTTAGCAGGACGAGTGACTGGATACGAGCAGTACTTC. It is translated as CASSLAGRVTGYEQYF.

V and J are TRBV12-2 and TRBJ2-5; the D call TRBD2 from the table was never checked on the DNA. TRBV12-2 counts as a pseudogene. The CDR3 is 14 residues long. The CDR3 region has the DNA TGTGCAAGTCGCCGTAGCGGGAGGGCCGGGACCCAGTACTTC. Its protein product is CASRRSGRAGTQYF.

This rearrangement joins TRBV6-2 or TRBV6-3 to TRBJ1-4; no definite D call. Trimming removed 0 bases from V and 5 bases from J, with 7 bases in between. The germline V gene has CDR1 MNHEY and CDR2 SVGEGT. The CDR3 has 14 residues. CDR3 loop: CASSYSWVNEKLFF. The CDR3 DNA is TGTGCCAGCAGTTACTCTTGGGTGAATGAAAAACTGTTTTTT.

A word on this clone: In the same sample, other DNA sequences code for this CDR3. The CDR3 loop reads CASSLLGNSNQPQHF. The CDR3 DNA reads TGTGCCAGCAGTTTATTGGGAAATAGCAATCAGCCCCAGCATTTT. This sequence joins TRBV28 and TRBJ1-5; unclear D gene. Germline loops: CDR1 MDHEN, CDR2 SYDVKM. Trimming cost V 1 base and J 0 bases, with 7 bases left between them. This CDR3 contains 15 residues. Complete variable domain (other parts from reference TRBV28 and TRBJ1-5): DVKVTQSSRYLVKRTGEKVFLECVQDMDHENMFWYRQDPGLGLRLIYFSYDVKMKEKGDIPEGYSVSREKKERFSLILESASTNQTSMYLCASSLLGNSNQPQHFGDGTRLSIL.

The rearrangement links TRBV4-3 to TRBJ2-7; TRBD1 aligns across 8 bases. V dropped 0 bases and J dropped 5; count of bases not matched to a gene: 9. In germline, CDR1 is LGHNA, CDR2 YSLEER. The CDR3 spans 16 residues. Here the CDR3 reads CASSQDADRGHNEQYF. In nucleotides, the CDR3 is TGCGCCAGCAGCCAAGACGCCGACAGGGGTCACAACGAGCAGTACTTC.

J is TRBJ2-3 and V is TRBV12-5; the D call may be TRBD1 or TRBD2 (6 bases each). Germline CDR1 is LGHNT and CDR2 is FRNRAP. There are 17 residues in the CDR3. V was shortened by 3 bases and J by 3 bases, with 19 bases between the two germline ends. CDR3 nucleotides: TGTGCTAGTGGTTTCCAACAGGGAGGTATAGGGACAGATACGCAGTATTTT. Amino acid sequence: CASGFQQGGIGTDTQYF.

This chain connects TRBV6-5 to TRBJ2-2, with a weak D call TRBD1 (6 bases). V lost 6 bases to trimming and J lost 5 bases, with 13 bases between them. Germline CDR1 MNHEY, CDR2 SVGAGI. The CDR3 length is 14 residues. For the CDR3, the DNA is TGTGCCAGCAGCACAGGGTTGAGGACCGGGGAGCTGTTTTTT. Protein: CASSTGLRTGELFF.

The chain combines TRBV7-9 with TRBJ2-1, with unresolved D. V lost 7 bases, J lost 6 bases, and 13 bases lay in between. Germline V gives CDR1 SEHNR, CDR2 FQNEAQ (reference sequence). CDR3 length equals 13 residues. The CDR3 DNA is TGTGCCAGCACCCCGAGCGCGCCCAATGAGCAGTTCTTC. The encoded protein is CASTPSAPNEQFF.

This chain links TRBV5-1 with TRBJ1-2; TRBD1 is a possible D gene (5 bases). The CDR3 extends over 12 amino acids. Germline CDR1 and CDR2: SGHRS and YFSETQ. Trimming removed 5 bases from V and 5 bases from J, with 10 bases in between. CDR3 protein: CASRPPGYGYTF. Here the CDR3 DNA reads TGCGCCAGCAGACCCCCAGGGTATGGCTACACCTTC.

This chain links TRBV6-1 with TRBJ2-5, with a possible D match to TRBD2 (5 bases). Trimming stripped 1 base from V and 1 base from J, with 19 bases between. The germline V gene has CDR1 MNHNS and CDR2 SASEGT. There are 18 residues in the CDR3. The CDR3 spells CASSEGTGLAALQETQYF. The CDR3 DNA reads TGTGCCAGCAGTGAAGGCACGGGGTTGGCGGCACTCCAAGAGACCCAGTACTTC.

V and J are TRBV3-1 (or the pseudogene TRBV3-2) and TRBJ2-3; 7 positions agree with TRBD2. CDR1 is LGHDT, CDR2 YNNKEL, per germline (reference sequence). The V gene end was trimmed by 4 bases and the J gene end by 4 bases; junction bases not matched to a gene: 14. This CDR3 spans 17 amino acids. The DNA of the CDR3 is TGTGCCAGCAGCCGACTCCGGACTAGTCAATCTCCAGATACGCAGTATTTT. Amino acids: CASSRLRTSQSPDTQYF.

The chain's CDR3 is CASSSRAARETQYF. The CDR3 DNA is TGTGCCAGCAGCTCGCGAGCGGCTCGGGAGACCCAGTACTTC. The genes are TRBV11-3 and TRBJ2-5, with a weak D call TRBD2 (5 bases). V lost 4 bases and J lost 5, with 14 bases in between. The CDR3 is 14 amino acids. Germline values: CDR1 SGHNT, CDR2 YENEEA.

The chain combines TRBV28 with TRBJ2-3, with TRBD2 matching 9 bases. Germline-derived CDR1 and CDR2 are MDHEN and SYDVKM. The ends lost 4 bases at V and 5 bases at J; junction bases unmatched: 13. The length of the CDR3 is 17 residues. This CDR3 is CASSSRASGIRIDTQYF. Written as DNA, the CDR3 is TGTGCCAGCAGTTCCCGTGCTAGCGGGATACGCATAGATACGCAGTATTTT. Looking up the rest from reference TRBV28 and TRBJ2-3 gives the full variable domain: DVKVTQSSRYLVKRTGEKVFLECVQDMDHENMFWYRQDPGLGLRLIYFSYDVKMKEKGDIPEGYSVSREKKERFSLILESASTNQTSMYLCASSSRASGIRIDTQYFGPGTRLTVL.

The J gene is TRBJ2-1, the V gene TRBV5-1; a possible D gene is TRBD1 (6 bases). The CDR3 has 14 residues. The V gene's germline CDR1 is SGHRS and CDR2 YFSETQ. V was pared by 4 bases and J by 4 bases, with 12 bases between. The CDR3 DNA reads TGCGCCAGCAGCACCGGACAGCATTACAATGAGCAGTTCTTC. It yields the protein CASSTGQHYNEQFF.

This clone came up a few times. This chain links TRBV19 with TRBJ1-2; D perhaps matches TRBD1 (6 bases). CDR3 size: 11 residues. Trimming shortened V by 5 bases and J by 7 bases, and 8 bases separated the two germline ends. CDR1 is LNHDA and CDR2 is SQIVND in the germline V gene (reference sequence). The CDR3 coding sequence is TGTGCCAGTAGTCAGGGGTTTGGCTACACCTTC. It is translated as CASSQGFGYTF.

In nucleotides, the CDR3 is TGTGCCAGCAGTCGCCTTACAGGGGGCGGTGGGGCCAACGTCCTGACTTTC. It codes for CASSRLTGGGGANVLTF. This rearrangement joins TRBV28 to TRBJ2-6; 9 positions match TRBD1. V was pared by 5 bases and J by 3 bases, with 8 bases of the junction left unmatched. Germline V gene sequence: CDR1 MDHEN, CDR2 SYDVKM. The CDR3 runs 17 residues.

The chain links TRBV21-1 to TRBJ2-2; the listed D gene, TRBD2, was not tested against the DNA. TRBV21-1 is termed a pseudogene. The length of the CDR3 is 14 residues. The chain's CDR3 is CASSKVRGTGELFF. The CDR3 DNA is TGTGCCAGCAGCAAGGTTCGGGGCACCGGGGAGCTGTTTTTT.

The J gene is TRBJ1-2, the V gene TRBV28; 11 bases are a match to TRBD1. V lost 5 bases to trimming and J lost 4 bases; unmatched junction nucleotides: 9. In germline, CDR1 is MDHEN, CDR2 SYDVKM. CDR3 length equals 16 residues. The CDR3 nucleotides are TGTGCCAGCAGTCCCCGTGGACAGGGGGCTGGCTATGGCTACACCTTC. Translating it yields CASSPRGQGAGYGYTF.

This chain uses TRBV23-1 with TRBJ1-3, with D hard to call. TRBV23-1 is given ORF status, its function remaining uncertain. The CDR3 is 14 amino acids. Trimming took off 2 bases at V and 1 base at J, with 6 bases between the two ends. Written as DNA, the CDR3 is TGCGCCAGCAGTCAAGGACTTTCTGGAAACACCATATATTTT. It translates to CASSQGLSGNTIYF.

V and J are TRBV7-2 and TRBJ2-3; 9 bases match TRBD2. Looked up from germline, CDR1 is SGHTA and CDR2 is FQGNSA. The CDR3 is 19 residues long. V trimming: 4 bases; J trimming: 0 bases; junction bases outside the gene matches: 14. The CDR3 sequence: CASSSPQWSGRSSTDTQYF. The CDR3 DNA reads TGTGCCAGCAGCTCCCCCCAATGGAGCGGGAGGTCTAGCACAGATACGCAGTATTTT.